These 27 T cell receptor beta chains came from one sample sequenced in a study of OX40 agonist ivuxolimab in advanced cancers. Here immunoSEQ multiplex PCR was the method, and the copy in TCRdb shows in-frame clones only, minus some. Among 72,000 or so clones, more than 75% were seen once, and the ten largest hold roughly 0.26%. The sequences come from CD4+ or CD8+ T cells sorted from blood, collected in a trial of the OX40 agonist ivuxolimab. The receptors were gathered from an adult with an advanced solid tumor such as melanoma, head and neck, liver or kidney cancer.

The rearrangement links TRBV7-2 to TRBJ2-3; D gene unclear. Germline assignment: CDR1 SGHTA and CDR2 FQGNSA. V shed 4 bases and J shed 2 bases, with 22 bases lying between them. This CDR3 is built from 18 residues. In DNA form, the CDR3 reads TGTGCCAGCAGCTCGATGGCCCGGCGTGGAGCCTCCACAGATACGCAGTATTTT. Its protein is CASSSMARRGASTDTQYF.

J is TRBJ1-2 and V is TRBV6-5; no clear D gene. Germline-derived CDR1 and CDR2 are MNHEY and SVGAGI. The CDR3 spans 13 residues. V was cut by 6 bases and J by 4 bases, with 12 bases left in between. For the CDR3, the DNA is TGTGCCAGCAGCAGTTCTCTTGGCTATGGCTACACCTTC. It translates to CASSSSLGYGYTF.

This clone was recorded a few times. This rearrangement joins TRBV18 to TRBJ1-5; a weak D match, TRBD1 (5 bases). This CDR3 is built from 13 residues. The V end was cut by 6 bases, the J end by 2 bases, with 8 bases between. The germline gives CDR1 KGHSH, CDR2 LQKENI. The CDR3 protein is CASSQGRNQPQHF. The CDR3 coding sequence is TGTGCCAGCTCCCAGGGTCGCAATCAGCCCCAGCATTTT.

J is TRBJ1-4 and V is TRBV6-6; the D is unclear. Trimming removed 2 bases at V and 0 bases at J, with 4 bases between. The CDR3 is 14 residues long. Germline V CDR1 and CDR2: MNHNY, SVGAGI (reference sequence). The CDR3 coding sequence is TGTGCCAGCAGTTACCTGTCAACTAATGAAAAACTGTTTTTT. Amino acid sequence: CASSYLSTNEKLFF.

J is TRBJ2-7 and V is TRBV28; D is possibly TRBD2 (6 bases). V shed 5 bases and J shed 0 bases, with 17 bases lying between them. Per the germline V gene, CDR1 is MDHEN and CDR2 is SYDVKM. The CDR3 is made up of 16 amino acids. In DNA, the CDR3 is TGTGCCAGCAGTATCTGGGGCGGAGGGAGCTCCTACGAGCAGTACTTC. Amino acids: CASSIWGGGSSYEQYF.

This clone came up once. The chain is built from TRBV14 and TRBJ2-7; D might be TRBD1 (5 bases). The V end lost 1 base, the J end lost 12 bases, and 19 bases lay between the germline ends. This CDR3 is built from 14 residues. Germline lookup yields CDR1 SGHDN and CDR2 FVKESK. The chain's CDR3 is CASSQGPQQDARYF. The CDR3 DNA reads TGTGCCAGCAGCCAAGGTCCCCAACAGGACGCTCGGTACTTC.

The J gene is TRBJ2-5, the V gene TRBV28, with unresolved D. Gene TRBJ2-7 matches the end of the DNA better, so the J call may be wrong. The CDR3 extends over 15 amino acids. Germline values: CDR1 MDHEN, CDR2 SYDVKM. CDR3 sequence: CASSLSAGPSYEQYF. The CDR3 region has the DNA TGTGCCAGCAGTTTATCGGCAGGACCCTCCTACGAGCAGTACTTC.

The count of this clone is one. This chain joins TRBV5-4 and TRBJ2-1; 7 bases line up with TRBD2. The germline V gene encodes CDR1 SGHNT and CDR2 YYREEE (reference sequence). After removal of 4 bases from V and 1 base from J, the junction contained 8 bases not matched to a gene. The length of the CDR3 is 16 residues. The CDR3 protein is CASSRAGGRSYNEQFF. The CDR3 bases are TGTGCCAGCAGCCGGGCGGGCGGGAGATCCTACAATGAGCAGTTCTTC.

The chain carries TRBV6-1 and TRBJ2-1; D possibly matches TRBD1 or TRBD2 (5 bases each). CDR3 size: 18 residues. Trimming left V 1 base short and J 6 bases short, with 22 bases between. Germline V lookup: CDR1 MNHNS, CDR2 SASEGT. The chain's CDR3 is CASSEGPPRDLFGNEQFF. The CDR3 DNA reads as TGTGCCAGCAGTGAAGGTCCCCCCCGGGACCTGTTTGGCAATGAGCAGTTCTTC.

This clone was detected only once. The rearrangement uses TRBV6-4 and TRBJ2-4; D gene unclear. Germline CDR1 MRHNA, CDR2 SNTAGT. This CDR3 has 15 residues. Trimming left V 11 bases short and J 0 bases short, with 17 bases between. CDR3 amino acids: CAPYYLGLAKNIQYF. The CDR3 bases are TGTGCCCCCTATTACCTCGGGCTAGCCAAAAACATTCAGTACTTC.

The CDR3 coding sequence is TGCGCCAGCAGCTTGGGCCTAGCGGGAACTCCAAAGTACTCCTACGAGCAGTACTTC. It encodes CASSLGLAGTPKYSYEQYF. The chain has TRBV5-1 and TRBJ2-7; 9 positions agree with TRBD2. After removal of 0 bases from V and 0 bases from J, the junction contained 13 bases not matched to a gene. CDR3 size: 19 residues. CDR1 is SGHRS and CDR2 is YFSETQ in the germline V gene.

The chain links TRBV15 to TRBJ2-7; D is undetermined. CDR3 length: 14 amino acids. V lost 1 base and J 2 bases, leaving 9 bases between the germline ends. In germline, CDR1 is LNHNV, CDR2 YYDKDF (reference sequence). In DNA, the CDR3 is TGTGCCACCAGCAGAGCCGCTGATCCCTACGAGCAGTACTTC. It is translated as CATSRAADPYEQYF.

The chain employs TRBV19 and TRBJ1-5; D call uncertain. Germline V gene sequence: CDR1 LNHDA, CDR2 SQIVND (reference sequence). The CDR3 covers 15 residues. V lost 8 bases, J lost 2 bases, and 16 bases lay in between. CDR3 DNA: TGTGCCAGTCCATCGAGAAGACATCGCAATCAGCCCCAGCATTTT. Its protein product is CASPSRRHRNQPQHF.

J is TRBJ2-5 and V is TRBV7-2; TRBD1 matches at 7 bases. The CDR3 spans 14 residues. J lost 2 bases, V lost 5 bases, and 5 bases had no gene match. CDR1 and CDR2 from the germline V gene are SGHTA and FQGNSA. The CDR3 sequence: CASSMGQIQETQYF. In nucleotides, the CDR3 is TGTGCCAGCAGCATGGGACAGATACAAGAGACCCAGTACTTC.

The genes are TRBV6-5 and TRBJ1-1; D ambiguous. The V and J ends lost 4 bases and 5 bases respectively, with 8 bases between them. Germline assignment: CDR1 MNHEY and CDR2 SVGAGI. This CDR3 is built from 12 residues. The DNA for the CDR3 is TGTGCCAGCAGTTCAACTGGGACTGAAGCTTTCTTT. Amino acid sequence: CASSSTGTEAFF.

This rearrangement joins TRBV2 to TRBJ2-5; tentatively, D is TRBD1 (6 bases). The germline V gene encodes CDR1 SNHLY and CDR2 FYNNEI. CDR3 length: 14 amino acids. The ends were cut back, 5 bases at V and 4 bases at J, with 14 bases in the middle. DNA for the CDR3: TGTGCCAGCAGTTTACAGGGTCCTCGAGAGACCCAGTACTTC. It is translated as CASSLQGPRETQYF.

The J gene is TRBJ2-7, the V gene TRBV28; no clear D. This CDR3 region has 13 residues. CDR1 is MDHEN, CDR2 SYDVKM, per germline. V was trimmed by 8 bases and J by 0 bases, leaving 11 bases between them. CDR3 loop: CASLTPNSYEQYF. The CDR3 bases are TGTGCCAGCCTAACCCCCAACTCCTACGAGCAGTACTTC.

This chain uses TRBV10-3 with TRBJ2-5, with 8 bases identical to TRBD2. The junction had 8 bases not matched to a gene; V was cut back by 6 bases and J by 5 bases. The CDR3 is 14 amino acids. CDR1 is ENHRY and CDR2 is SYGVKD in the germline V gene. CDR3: CAISGSGVSETQYF. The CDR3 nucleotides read TGTGCCATCAGCGGTAGCGGGGTAAGCGAGACCCAGTACTTC.

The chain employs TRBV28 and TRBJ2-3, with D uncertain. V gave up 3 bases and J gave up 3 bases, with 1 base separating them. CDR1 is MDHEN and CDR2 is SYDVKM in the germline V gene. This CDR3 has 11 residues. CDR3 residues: CASSFTDTQYF. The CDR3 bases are TGTGCCAGCAGTTTTACAGATACGCAGTATTTT.

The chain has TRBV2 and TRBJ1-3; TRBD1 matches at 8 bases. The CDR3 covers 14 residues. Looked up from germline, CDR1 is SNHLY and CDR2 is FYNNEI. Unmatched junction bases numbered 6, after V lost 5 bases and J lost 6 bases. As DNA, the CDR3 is TGTGCCAGCAGTACGGACAGGGCAGCAAACACCATATATTTT. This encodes CASSTDRAANTIYF.

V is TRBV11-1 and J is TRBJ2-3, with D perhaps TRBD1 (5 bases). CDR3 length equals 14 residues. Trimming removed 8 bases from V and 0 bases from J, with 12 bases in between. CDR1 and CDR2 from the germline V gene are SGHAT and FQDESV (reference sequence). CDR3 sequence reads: CASSGRVSTDTQYF. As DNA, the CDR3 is TGTGCCAGCTCCGGCAGGGTCAGCACAGATACGCAGTATTTT.

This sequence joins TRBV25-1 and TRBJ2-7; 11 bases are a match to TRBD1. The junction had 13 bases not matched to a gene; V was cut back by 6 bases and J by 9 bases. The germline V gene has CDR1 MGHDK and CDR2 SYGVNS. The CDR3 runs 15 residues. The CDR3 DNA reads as TGTGCCAGCAGCGAACCGGGACAGGGGGTTTATGGGCAGTACTTC. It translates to CASSEPGQGVYGQYF.

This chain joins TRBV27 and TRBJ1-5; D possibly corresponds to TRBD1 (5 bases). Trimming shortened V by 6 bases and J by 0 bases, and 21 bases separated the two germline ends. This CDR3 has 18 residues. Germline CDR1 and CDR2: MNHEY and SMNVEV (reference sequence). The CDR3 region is CASRVYWGGEYSNQPQHF. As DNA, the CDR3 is TGTGCCAGCAGAGTTTATTGGGGCGGGGAATATAGCAATCAGCCCCAGCATTTT.

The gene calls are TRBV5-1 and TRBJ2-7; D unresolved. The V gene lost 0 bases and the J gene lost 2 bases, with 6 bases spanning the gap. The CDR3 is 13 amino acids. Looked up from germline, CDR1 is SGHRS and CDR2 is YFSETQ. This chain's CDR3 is CASSLGRTYEQYF. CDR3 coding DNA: TGCGCCAGCAGCTTGGGTAGGACCTACGAGCAGTACTTC.

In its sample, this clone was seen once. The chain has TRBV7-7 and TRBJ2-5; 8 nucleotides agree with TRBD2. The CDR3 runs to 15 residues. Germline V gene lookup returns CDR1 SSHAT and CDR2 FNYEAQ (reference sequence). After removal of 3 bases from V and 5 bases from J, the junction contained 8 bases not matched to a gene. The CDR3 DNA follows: TGTGCCAGCAGCTTCGGGGGGGGGCCGATGGAGACCCAGTACTTC. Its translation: CASSFGGGPMETQYF.

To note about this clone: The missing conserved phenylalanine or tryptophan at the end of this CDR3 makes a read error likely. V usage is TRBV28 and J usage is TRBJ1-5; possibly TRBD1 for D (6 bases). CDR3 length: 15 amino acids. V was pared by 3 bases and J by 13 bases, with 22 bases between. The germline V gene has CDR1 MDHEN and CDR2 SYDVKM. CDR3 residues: CASSLGGAMFGKQHL. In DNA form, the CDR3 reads TGTGCCAGCAGTTTGGGGGGCGCAATGTTTGGGAAACAGCATCTT.

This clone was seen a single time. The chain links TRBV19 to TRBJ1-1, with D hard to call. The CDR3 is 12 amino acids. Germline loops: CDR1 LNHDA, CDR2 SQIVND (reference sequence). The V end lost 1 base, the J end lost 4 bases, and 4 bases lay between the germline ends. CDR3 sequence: CASSIATTEAFF. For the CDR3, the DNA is TGTGCCAGTAGTATAGCTACCACTGAAGCTTTCTTT.